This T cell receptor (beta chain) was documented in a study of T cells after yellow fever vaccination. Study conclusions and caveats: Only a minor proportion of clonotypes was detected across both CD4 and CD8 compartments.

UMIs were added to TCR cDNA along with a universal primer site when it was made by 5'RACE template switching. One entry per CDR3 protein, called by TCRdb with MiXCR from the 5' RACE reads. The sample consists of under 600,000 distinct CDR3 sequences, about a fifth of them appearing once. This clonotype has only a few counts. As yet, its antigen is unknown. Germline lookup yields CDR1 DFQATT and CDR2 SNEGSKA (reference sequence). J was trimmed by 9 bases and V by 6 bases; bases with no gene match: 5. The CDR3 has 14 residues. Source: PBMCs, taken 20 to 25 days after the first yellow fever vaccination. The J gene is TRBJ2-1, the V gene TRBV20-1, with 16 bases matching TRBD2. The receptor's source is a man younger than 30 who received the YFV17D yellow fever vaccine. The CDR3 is CSALGLAGGGEQFF. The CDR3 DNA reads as TGCAGTGCGCTGGGACTAGCGGGGGGGGGTGAGCAGTTCTTC.